The 15 T cell receptor beta chains below were found in one sample sequenced in a study of OX40 agonist ivuxolimab in advanced cancers. Clones were sequenced by immunoSEQ multiplex PCR, and TCRdb holds only the in-frame ones, with some missing. The data contain about 100,000 clones, 70% to 90% of them singletons. The source was CD4+ or CD8+ T cells sorted from blood, collected in a trial of the OX40 agonist ivuxolimab. These receptor sequences come from an adult with an advanced solid tumor such as melanoma, head and neck, liver or kidney cancer.

This chain links TRBV30 with TRBJ1-3; D is perhaps TRBD1 (5 bases). V was clipped by 5 bases and J by 0 bases, with 11 bases between them. Germline V gene data show CDR1 as GTSNPN and CDR2 as SVGIG (reference sequence). CDR3 length: 14 residues. As DNA, the CDR3 is TGTGCCTGGTTGGACAAACTCTCTGGAAACACCATATATTTT. Translated: CAWLDKLSGNTIYF.

The chain couples TRBV27 to TRBJ2-1, with D possibly TRBD2 on 6 matching bases. V was cut by 5 bases and J by 8 bases, with 16 bases left in between. The CDR3 has 14 residues. Germline-derived CDR1 and CDR2 are MNHEY and SMNVEV (reference sequence). The CDR3 DNA reads as TGTGCCAGCAGTCCGGGGACTTTTGGGGATGAGCAGTTCTTC. Its protein is CASSPGTFGDEQFF.

The chain recombines TRBV4-1 with TRBJ2-2; a possible D gene is TRBD2 (5 bases). Trimming removed 3 bases from V and 3 bases from J, with 14 bases in between. This CDR3 region has 16 residues. CDR1 is MGHRA and CDR2 is YSYEKL in the germline V gene. CDR3 in amino acids: CASSHLSGTDTGELFF. In nucleotides, the CDR3 is TGCGCCAGCAGCCACCTCTCGGGAACGGACACCGGGGAGCTGTTTTTT.

The table lists this clone with a count of one. The gene calls are TRBV7-9 and TRBJ2-5, with 8 bases aligning to TRBD1. The germline V gene encodes CDR1 SEHNR and CDR2 FQNEAQ (reference sequence). The CDR3 is 15 amino acids. V was clipped by 7 bases and J by 4 bases; unmatched bases: 11. The CDR3, as DNA: TGTGCCAGCAACAAATTACAGGGGGTAAGAGAGACCCAGTACTTC. As protein: CASNKLQGVRETQYF.

This chain uses TRBV9 with TRBJ2-1, with 7 positions matching TRBD1. Germline trimming cut 3 bases from V and 10 bases from J; bases unmatched to any gene: 7. The CDR3 has 13 residues. Germline assignment: CDR1 SGDLS and CDR2 YYNGEE. The CDR3 reads CASSGDSLREQFF. The DNA for the CDR3 is TGTGCCAGCAGCGGGGACAGTCTAAGGGAGCAGTTCTTC.

In this sample, this clone turned up once. The chain links TRBV2 to TRBJ2-1; 9 nucleotides match TRBD2. V shed 8 bases and J 7 bases; nucleotides not matched to a gene: 3. CDR3 length equals 12 residues. Germline values: CDR1 SNHLY, CDR2 FYNNEI. The CDR3 DNA is TGTGCCAGCCGGAGCGGGAGGAATGAGCAGTTCTTC. This sequence encodes CASRSGRNEQFF.

V usage is TRBV7-3 and J usage is TRBJ2-5; 9 nucleotides match TRBD2. CDR3 length: 17 residues. CDR1 is SGHTA, CDR2 FQGTGA, per germline. The V and J ends lost 1 base and 0 bases, in that order; junction bases with no gene match: 6. The CDR3 region is CASSLKVGGRDQETQYF. The DNA for the CDR3 is TGTGCCAGCAGCTTAAAAGTAGGCGGGAGGGACCAAGAGACCCAGTACTTC.

For this clone: One junction end disagrees with the germline gene, perhaps due to a read error. The J gene is TRBJ1-4, the V gene TRBV4-1; TRBD1 is a possible D gene (5 bases). The CDR3 consists of 15 residues. Germline lookup yields CDR1 MGHRA and CDR2 YSYEKL. CDR3 bases: TGCGCCAGCAGACAAGAGCGATGGGGGAGTGAAAAACTGTTTTTT. This codes for CASRQERWGSEKLFF.

The V call is TRBV5-1, the J call TRBJ1-1; 8 bases line up with TRBD1. There are 15 residues in the CDR3. After removal of 4 bases from V and 2 bases from J, the junction contained 7 bases not matched to a gene. From germline, CDR1 is SGHRS and CDR2 YFSETQ. Here the CDR3 DNA reads TGCGCCAGCAGCAGCCTGGACAGGGTCAACACTGAAGCTTTCTTT. Translation gives CASSSLDRVNTEAFF. The complete variable domain, with remaining parts taken from reference TRBV5-1 and TRBJ1-1, reads KAGVTQTPRYLIKTRGQQVTLSCSPISGHRSVSWYQQTPGQGLQFLFEYFSETQRNKGNFPGRFSGRQFSNSRSEMNVSTLELGDSALYLCASSSLDRVNTEAFFGQGTRLTVV.

This chain joins TRBV11-2 and TRBJ2-1; 8 positions agree with TRBD1. The CDR3 extends over 15 amino acids. Germline V gene sequence: CDR1 SGHAT, CDR2 FQNNGV. With 4 bases clipped from V and 4 bases from J, the junction kept 6 bases outside the gene matches. This CDR3 is CASSYGQGGYNEQFF. In DNA, the CDR3 is TGTGCCAGCAGCTACGGACAGGGCGGATACAATGAGCAGTTCTTC.

The chain is built from TRBV18 and TRBJ1-3; TRBD1 matches at 7 bases. Germline CDR1 and CDR2: KGHSH and LQKENI. J gave up 7 bases and V 0 bases, and 3 bases lay outside the gene matches. The CDR3 totals 14 residues. The DNA of the CDR3 is TGTGCCAGCTCACCACCGACAGGGCGGAACACCATATATTTT. It specifies CASSPPTGRNTIYF.

This clone was detected only a few times. The chain links TRBV29-1 to TRBJ1-2; possible D gene TRBD1, 5 bases. In germline, CDR1 is SQVTM, CDR2 ANQGSEA. This CDR3 is built from 14 residues. The V gene lost 4 bases and the J gene lost 4 bases, with 16 bases spanning the gap. Here the CDR3 DNA reads TGCAGCGTTGGGAGGCAGGGCTATGGCTATGGCTACACCTTC. Amino acid sequence: CSVGRQGYGYGYTF.

DNA of the CDR3: TGTGCCAGCAGCCAAGAAAAGTCTTGGGTTAATGGCTACACCTTC. It yields the protein CASSQEKSWVNGYTF. The V gene is TRBV14, the J gene TRBJ1-2; no definite D call. The CDR3 totals 15 residues. With 0 bases removed from V and 6 bases from J, the gap between germline ends came to 14 bases. Germline V gene data show CDR1 as SGHDN and CDR2 as FVKESK.

V usage is TRBV18 and J usage is TRBJ2-3; no definite D call. There are 14 residues in the CDR3. Between the trimmed V and J ends, which lost 4 bases and 5 bases, there was a span of 13 bases. Germline V lookup: CDR1 KGHSH, CDR2 LQKENI. The CDR3 bases are TGTGCCAGCTCACTATACAGTGCAGGAGATACGCAGTATTTT. Translation: CASSLYSAGDTQYF.

Only a few counts were recorded for this clone. V and J are TRBV4-2 and TRBJ2-7; D might be TRBD1 (6 bases). This CDR3 region has 14 residues. V was cut by 1 base and J by 4 bases, with 11 bases left in between. Germline V CDR1 and CDR2: LGHNA, YNFKEQ. CDR3 coding DNA: TGTGCCAGCAGCCAAGGTGGGCAGGGGTACGAGCAGTACTTC. Protein sequence: CASSQGGQGYEQYF.